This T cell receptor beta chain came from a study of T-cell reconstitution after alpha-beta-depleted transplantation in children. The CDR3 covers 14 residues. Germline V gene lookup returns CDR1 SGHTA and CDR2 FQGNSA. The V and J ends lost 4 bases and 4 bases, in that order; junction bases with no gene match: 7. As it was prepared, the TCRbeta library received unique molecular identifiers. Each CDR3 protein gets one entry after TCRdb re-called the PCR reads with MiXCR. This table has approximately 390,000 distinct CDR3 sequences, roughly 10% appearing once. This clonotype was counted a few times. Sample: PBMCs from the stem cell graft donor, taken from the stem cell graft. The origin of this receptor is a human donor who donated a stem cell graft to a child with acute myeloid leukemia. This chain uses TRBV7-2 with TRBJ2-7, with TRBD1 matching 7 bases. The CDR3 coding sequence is TGTGCCAGCAGCTCATTAGACAGGGAATACGAGCAGTACTTC. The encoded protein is CASSSLDREYEQYF.